This T cell receptor beta chain was retrieved from a study of cytomegalovirus exposure and HLA in healthy donors. With 60 Vbeta and 13 Jbeta primers, the PCR was carried out. Using immunoSEQ multiplex PCR, the repertoire was profiled, and TCRdb retains in-frame clones only, with some absent. The sample contains around 100,000 clones, approximately 80% of which appear only once. This clone showed up just once. Its antigen is undetermined. The CDR3 spans 13 residues. The germline V gene has CDR1 GTSNPN and CDR2 SVGIG (reference sequence). V lost 5 bases to trimming and J lost 3 bases; unmatched junction nucleotides: 6. Regarding the study as a whole: Analyzed later, most CMV-associated TCR beta chains appeared HLA-restricted. A few CMV-associated chains were confirmed in vitro to be specific for CMV antigens. Sequencing artifact likely explains a cluster of highly shared sequence variants.

This TCR came from a woman in her 30s in good health and CMV-seropositive. The gene calls are TRBV30 and TRBJ1-2, with TRBD1 matching 7 bases. Sequenced material: PBMCs. The CDR3 region is CAWATGRDYGYTF. CDR3 coding DNA: TGTGCCTGGGCGACAGGGAGAGACTATGGCTACACCTTC.